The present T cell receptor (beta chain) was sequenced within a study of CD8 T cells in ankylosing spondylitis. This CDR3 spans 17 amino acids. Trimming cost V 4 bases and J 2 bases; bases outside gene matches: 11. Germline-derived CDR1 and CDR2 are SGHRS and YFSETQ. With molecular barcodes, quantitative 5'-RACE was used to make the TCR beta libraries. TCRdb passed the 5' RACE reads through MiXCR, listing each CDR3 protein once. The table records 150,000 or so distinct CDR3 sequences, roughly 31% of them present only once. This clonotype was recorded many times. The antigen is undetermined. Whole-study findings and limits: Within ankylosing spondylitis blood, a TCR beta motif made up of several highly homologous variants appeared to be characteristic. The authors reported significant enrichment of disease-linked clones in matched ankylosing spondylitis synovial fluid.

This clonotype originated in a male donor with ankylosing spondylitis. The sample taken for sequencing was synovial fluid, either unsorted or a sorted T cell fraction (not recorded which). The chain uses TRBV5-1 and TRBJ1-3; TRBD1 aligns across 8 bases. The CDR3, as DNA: TGCGCCAGCAGCATTGAAGCGGTCAGGGGGCCTGGAAACACCATATATTTT. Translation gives CASSIEAVRGPGNTIYF.